This T cell receptor beta chain was identified in a study of T cell clonotyping in hematopoietic cell transplantation. The CDR3 loop spans 15 amino acids. V lost 3 bases and J lost 15; bases outside the gene matches: 17. The germline V gene has CDR1 MDHEN and CDR2 SYDVKM. This clone was seen just once. Documented time point: recipient sample about 28 days before transplant, after cytoreduction. Here immunoSEQ multiplex PCR was the method, and the copy in TCRdb shows in-frame clones only, minus some. The sample has about 49,000 clones, around 84% seen once. The source of this sequence is a man in his 60s with biphenotypic leukemia. Some clones in this sample may be carry-over from other donors' samples. The chain combines TRBV28 with TRBJ2-1, with 7 bases aligning to TRBD2. Material: peripheral blood mononuclear cells, obtained before stem cell transplant. The CDR3 reads CASSFQREGTLGPFF. The CDR3 DNA reads TGTGCCAGCAGTTTTCAGAGGGAGGGTACCCTGGGGCCGTTCTTC.